A single TCR beta chain is shown here with its context. No antigen is known for it. This sample is drawn from a study of T-cell reconstitution after alpha-beta-depleted transplantation in children. The CDR3 contains 15 residues. Germline CDR1 is SGHRS and CDR2 is YFSETQ. V dropped 3 bases and J dropped 2 bases, with 13 bases sitting between them. This sample's TCRbeta library carried unique molecular identifier barcodes. TCRdb redid the calling of the PCR reads with MiXCR, one entry per CDR3 protein. Of about 58,000 distinct CDR3 sequences in the sample, less than 55% were seen once. Study results and limitations: There were reportedly several hundred expanded graft clones from which alpha-beta T cells came about two months after transplant.

The source was PBMCs, mostly from graft donor cells, collected 360 days after TCRalphabeta/CD19-depleted stem cell transplant. The V and J genes are TRBV5-1 and TRBJ2-3, with D tentatively TRBD1 or TRBD2 (5 bases each). The source of this sequence is a male patient between 10 and 17 years old who had a stem cell transplant for acute lymphoblastic leukemia, so the T cells may come from the graft donor. CDR3 coding DNA: TGCGCCAGCAGCTACCTCCCGGGACCCACAGATACGCAGTATTTT. It translates to CASSYLPGPTDTQYF. Filled out from reference TRBV5-1 and TRBJ2-3, the complete variable domain reads KAGVTQTPRYLIKTRGQQVTLSCSPISGHRSVSWYQQTPGQGLQFLFEYFSETQRNKGNFPGRFSGRQFSNSRSEMNVSTLELGDSALYLCASSYLPGPTDTQYFGPGTRLTVL.